These 18 T cell receptor beta chains were all obtained from the same sample, sequenced in a study of blood T cell repertoires in COVID-19. TCRdb's copy holds only in-frame clones and misses some; the assay was immunoSEQ multiplex PCR. Of 120,000 to 150,000 clones detected, just under 85% appear once; the ten largest clones hold roughly 3.4%. Sequencing used PBMCs or T cells enriched from blood (not recorded which). The receptors were gathered from a woman aged 45-65 years with acute COVID-19.

The chain is built from TRBV11-2 and TRBJ2-1, with D unresolved. V gave up 5 bases and J gave up 5 bases, with 10 bases separating them. This CDR3 contains 13 residues. The V gene's germline CDR1 is SGHAT and CDR2 FQNNGV. The CDR3 loop reads CASSAHLDNEQFF. In nucleotides, the CDR3 is TGTGCCAGCAGCGCACACCTAGACAATGAGCAGTTCTTC.

The rearrangement links TRBV29-1 to TRBJ2-2; no definite D call. The CDR3 consists of 13 residues. Germline V lookup: CDR1 SQVTM, CDR2 ANQGSEA. The V gene lost 2 bases and the J gene lost 0 bases, with 4 bases spanning the gap. The CDR3 nucleotides read TGCAGCGTTGAAACTACGAACACCGGGGAGCTGTTTTTT. Encoded protein: CSVETTNTGELFF.

This rearrangement joins TRBV27 to TRBJ1-1, with D perhaps matching TRBD1 (5 bases). The CDR3 has 15 amino acids. The V and J ends lost 3 bases and 2 bases respectively, with 13 bases between them. The V gene's germline CDR1 is MNHEY and CDR2 SMNVEV (reference sequence). The CDR3 sequence is CASSLWSGTNTEAFF. In DNA form, the CDR3 reads TGTGCCAGCAGTTTGTGGTCAGGGACTAACACTGAAGCTTTCTTT.

This rearrangement joins TRBV2 to TRBJ2-1; D gene uncertain. Germline CDR1 reads SNHLY; CDR2 reads FYNNEI. The V and J ends lost 2 bases and 4 bases respectively, with 9 bases between them. The CDR3 extends over 14 amino acids. CDR3 sequence reads: CASSETSSYNEQFF. The CDR3 nucleotides are TGTGCCAGCAGTGAAACCAGTTCGTACAATGAGCAGTTCTTC.

The rearrangement links TRBV24-1 to TRBJ2-2; 8 bases fit TRBD2. CDR1 and CDR2 from the germline V gene are KGHDR and SFDVKD. Unmatched junction bases numbered 1, after V lost 3 bases and J lost 5 bases. The CDR3 extends over 14 amino acids. The CDR3 here is CATSDPGGTGELFF. In DNA form, the CDR3 reads TGTGCCACCAGTGATCCGGGGGGGACCGGGGAGCTGTTTTTT.

This clone was seen more than once but under ten times. This chain connects TRBV6-5 to TRBJ2-4, with TRBD2 matching over 7 bases. J gave up 2 bases and V 6 bases, and 7 bases lay outside the gene matches. Germline CDR1 is MNHEY and CDR2 is SVGAGI. The CDR3 is made up of 15 amino acids. The CDR3, as DNA: TGTGCCAGCAGCCCCCCGGGGGGACCCAAAAACATTCAGTACTTC. Amino acid sequence: CASSPPGGPKNIQYF.

The chain is built from TRBV12-3 or TRBV12-4 and TRBJ2-3; possibly TRBD2 for D (7 bases). V dropped 6 bases and J dropped 2 bases, with 9 bases sitting between them. CDR3 length equals 13 residues. CDR3 sequence: CASSGGHTDTQYF. In nucleotides, the CDR3 is TGTGCCAGCAGCGGGGGGCACACAGATACGCAGTATTTT.

The J gene is TRBJ2-3, the V gene TRBV9; weak D call: TRBD2 (5 bases). CDR1 SGDLS and CDR2 YYNGEE come from the germline V gene. Trimming removed 4 bases at V and 0 bases at J, with 12 bases between. This CDR3 comprises 15 residues. The CDR3 region has the DNA TGTGCCAGCAGCACTCCGGGATCTAGCACAGATACGCAGTATTTT. It codes for CASSTPGSSTDTQYF.

A few counts support this clone. The chain combines TRBV5-1 with TRBJ1-2, with 10 bases that match TRBD1. Trimming took 2 bases from V and 2 from J; bases not matched to a gene: 6. CDR3 length: 16 amino acids. In germline, CDR1 is SGHRS, CDR2 YFSETQ. The CDR3 region has the DNA TGCGCCAGCAGCTTCGGACAGGGGGGTTGGAACTATGGCTACACCTTC. Encoded protein: CASSFGQGGWNYGYTF. Using reference TRBV5-1 and TRBJ1-2 for the parts outside the CDR3, the full variable domain is KAGVTQTPRYLIKTRGQQVTLSCSPISGHRSVSWYQQTPGQGLQFLFEYFSETQRNKGNFPGRFSGRQFSNSRSEMNVSTLELGDSALYLCASSFGQGGWNYGYTFGSGTRLTVV.

The rearrangement joins TRBV29-1 to TRBJ2-7, with D possibly matching TRBD1 (6 bases). Trimming took 5 bases from V and 7 from J, leaving 27 bases between them. This CDR3 comprises 16 residues. Looked up from germline, CDR1 is SQVTM and CDR2 is ANQGSEA. CDR3 residues: CSVLSGRQGRLGEQYF. The CDR3 DNA is TGCAGCGTTTTATCCGGGCGGCAGGGGCGATTGGGAGAGCAGTACTTC.

V usage is TRBV9 and J usage is TRBJ2-5; possible D gene TRBD2, 7 bases. CDR1 is SGDLS and CDR2 is YYNGEE in the germline V gene. V was cut by 0 bases and J by 4 bases, with 19 bases left in between. The CDR3 spans 17 residues. The CDR3 DNA reads TGTGCCAGCAGCGTAGCTAGGGGGGGATTCCGCCCAGAGACCCAGTACTTC. Encoded protein: CASSVARGGFRPETQYF.

V is TRBV13 and J is TRBJ1-1, with D unresolved. The CDR3 covers 13 residues. Germline V lookup: CDR1 PRHDT, CDR2 FYEKMQ (reference sequence). The V end was cut by 3 bases, the J end by 5 bases, with 10 bases between. This CDR3 reads CASSFRGRTEAFF. In DNA form, the CDR3 reads TGTGCCAGCAGCTTTCGTGGGAGGACTGAAGCTTTCTTT. The full variable domain, completed using reference TRBV13 and TRBJ1-1, is AAGVIQSPRHLIKEKRETATLKCYPIPRHDTVYWYQQGPGQDPQFLISFYEKMQSDKGSIPDRFSAQQFSDYHSELNMSSLELGDSALYFCASSFRGRTEAFFGQGTRLTVV.

The rearrangement uses TRBV28 and TRBJ1-5; D ambiguous. CDR3 length: 16 amino acids. V shed 4 bases and J shed 1 base, with 14 bases lying between them. The germline CDR1 and CDR2 sequences are MDHEN and SYDVKM. The CDR3 DNA is TGTGCCAGCAGTTGGATGGGCCTCCTGAGCAATCAGCCCCAGCATTTT. Translated, it gives CASSWMGLLSNQPQHF.

The chain couples TRBV30 to TRBJ2-7; TRBD1 might be the D (6 bases). This CDR3 has 14 residues. Germline-derived CDR1 and CDR2 are GTSNPN and SVGIG (reference sequence). Between the trimmed V and J ends, which lost 3 bases and 3 bases, there was a span of 15 bases. The CDR3: CAWSGRGGFYEQYF. CDR3 in DNA: TGTGCCTGGAGCGGTCGTGGGGGCTTCTACGAGCAGTACTTC.

The chain uses TRBV5-6 and TRBJ2-1; TRBD1 agrees at 11 bases. The germline CDR1 and CDR2 sequences are SGHDT and YYEEEE. The CDR3 is made up of 14 amino acids. V shed 4 bases and J 8 bases; nucleotides not matched to a gene: 5. The CDR3 DNA follows: TGTGCCAGCAGCACCGGACAGGGGGCGGATGAGCAGTTCTTC. Translated: CASSTGQGADEQFF.

This chain connects TRBV11-2 to TRBJ2-7, with 10 bases aligning to TRBD2. The CDR3 extends over 17 amino acids. Trimming cost V 6 bases and J 2 bases; bases outside gene matches: 13. Germline-derived CDR1 and CDR2 are SGHAT and FQNNGV. The CDR3 protein is CASRRTGLADRPYEQYF. CDR3 coding DNA: TGTGCCAGCAGGAGAACTGGACTAGCGGATAGACCCTACGAGCAGTACTTC.

CDR3 residues: CASSMGQISGNTIYF. CDR3 nucleotides: TGTGCCAGTAGTATGGGGCAGATCTCTGGAAACACCATATATTTT. The chain couples TRBV19 to TRBJ1-3, with D perhaps matching TRBD1 (5 bases). CDR3 length equals 15 residues. Germline CDR1 reads LNHDA; CDR2 reads SQIVND (reference sequence). With 3 bases removed from V and 0 bases from J, the gap between germline ends came to 9 bases.

The chain carries TRBV2 and TRBJ2-1; TRBD1 matches at 8 bases. This CDR3 region has 16 residues. CDR1 is SNHLY and CDR2 is FYNNEI in the germline V gene. The V and J ends lost 6 bases and 3 bases, in that order; junction bases with no gene match: 10. The CDR3 DNA reads TGTGCCAGCAGCCCACTGGGGGACAGGAGCTACAATGAGCAGTTCTTC. Translating it yields CASSPLGDRSYNEQFF. Filled out from reference TRBV2 and TRBJ2-1, the complete variable domain reads EPEVTQTPSHQVTQMGQEVILRCVPISNHLYFYWYRQILGQKVEFLVSFYNNEISEKSEIFDDQFSVERPDGSNFTLKIRSTKLEDSAMYFCASSPLGDRSYNEQFFGPGTRLTVL.